A selection of T cell receptor beta chains follows, all from one sample in a study of cytomegalovirus exposure and HLA in healthy donors. Generated by immunoSEQ multiplex PCR, the TCRdb table keeps only in-frame clones and is missing some. The data contain 120,000 or so clones, approximately 85% of them singletons. Sequenced input: PBMCs. Source of these receptors: a male donor in good health and CMV-seropositive. Both conserved end residues are part of each CDR3. The D gene is left open where the match is weak. The size of a clone is reported for some rows only, either as once, few or many, or as a class for expanded clones.

TRBD1,18,TRBV28,few,TRBJ1-4,CASSMAGTGFVTNEKLFF,TGTGCCAGCAGTATGGCCGGGACAGGGTTTGTAACTAATGAAAAACTGTTTTTT
TRBD1,14,TRBV9,once,TRBJ2-7,CASSLGTGHYEQYF,TGTGCCAGCAGTTTAGGGACAGGACACTACGAGCAGTACTTC
TRBD1,16,TRBV28,NA,TRBJ1-3,CASSPTGGLAGNTIYF,TGTGCCAGCAGTCCGACAGGGGGCCTGGCTGGAAACACCATATATTTT
NA,16,TRBV19,NA,TRBJ2-1,CASSIDDSSSYNEQFF,TGTGCCAGTAGTATAGATGACAGTAGCTCCTACAATGAGCAGTTCTTC
NA,14,TRBV5-8,NA,TRBJ1-5,CASSLARGNQPQHF,TGTGCCAGCAGCTTGGCTAGAGGCAATCAGCCCCAGCATTTT
NA,16,TRBV7-2,NA,TRBJ2-1,CASSLQSGQGNDEQFF,TGTGCCAGCAGCTTACAATCCGGGCAGGGTAACGATGAGCAGTTCTTC
TRBD1,15,TRBV28,few,TRBJ1-2,CASSLGTGKDYGYTF,TGTGCCAGCAGTTTAGGGACAGGGAAGGACTATGGCTACACCTTC
NA,18,TRBV15,NA,TRBJ2-2,CATSTPFLATVNTGELFF,TGTGCCACCAGCACCCCCTTCCTGGCGACAGTGAACACCGGGGAGCTGTTTTTT
TRBD1,13,TRBV5-1,NA,TRBJ2-5,CASSSQGEETQYF,TGCGCCAGCAGTTCACAGGGGGAAGAGACCCAGTACTTC
TRBD2,16,TRBV11-2,NA,TRBJ2-7,CASSLRVLAETYEQYF,TGTGCCAGCAGCTTAAGGGTGCTAGCGGAAACCTACGAGCAGTACTTC
TRBD1,14,TRBV9,NA,TRBJ1-4,CASSAGQKTEKLFF,TGTGCCAGCAGCGCGGGACAGAAGACTGAAAAACTGTTTTTT
TRBD1,15,TRBV7-9,once,TRBJ2-7,CSSSFNDRGQVEQYF,TGTTCCAGCAGCTTCAACGACAGGGGGCAGGTCGAGCAGTACTTC
NA,14,TRBV4-1,few,TRBJ2-1,CASSRGPAGGEQFF,TGCGCCAGCAGTCGAGGACCCGCGGGTGGTGAGCAGTTCTTC
NA,15,TRBV4-2,NA,TRBJ2-1,CASSPRDSPYNEQFF,TGTGCCAGCAGCCCCCGGGACTCCCCCTACAATGAGCAGTTCTTC
TRBD2,15,TRBV4-3,NA,TRBJ2-3,CASSLASGPTDTQYF,TGCGCCAGCAGCCTAGCTAGCGGACCCACAGATACGCAGTATTTT
NA,16,TRBV5-1,few,TRBJ2-7,CASTGGLGTASYEQYF,TGCGCCAGCACGGGGGGACTAGGGACAGCTTCCTACGAGCAGTACTTC
TRBD1,16,TRBV6-6,NA,TRBJ1-1,CASSLGTGQGDTEAFF,TGTGCCAGCAGTTTGGGGACAGGCCAAGGAGACACTGAAGCTTTCTTT
NA,17,TRBV15,NA,TRBJ1-1,CATSKYAGGVSNTEAFF,TGTGCCACCAGCAAATACGCAGGAGGTGTTTCAAACACTGAAGCTTTCTTT
TRBD2,16,TRBV5-6,NA,TRBJ2-1,CASSARTSGSPDEQFF,TGTGCCAGCAGCGCTCGGACTAGCGGGAGTCCTGATGAGCAGTTCTTC
TRBD1,12,TRBV28,NA,TRBJ2-3,CASGQDTDTQYF,TGTGCCTCGGGACAGGACACAGATACGCAGTATTTT
NA,15,TRBV2,once,TRBJ2-2,CASSVWSGNTGELFF,TGTGCCAGCTCGGTTTGGAGCGGGAACACCGGGGAGCTGTTTTTT
NA,16,TRBV19,once,TRBJ2-1,CASSKSAGPPYNEQFF,TGTGCCAGTAGTAAGTCCGCGGGACCCCCCTACAATGAGCAGTTCTTC
TRBD2,18,TRBV9,NA,TRBJ2-2,CASSVEAGGLLVSGELFF,TGTGCCAGCAGCGTAGAGGCGGGAGGGCTCCTGGTGAGCGGGGAGCTGTTTTTT
NA,16,TRBV28,NA,TRBJ1-1,CASSLMGGIGDTEAFF,TGTGCCAGCAGTTTGATGGGGGGGATAGGGGACACTGAAGCTTTCTTT
TRBD2,16,TRBV5-1,NA,TRBJ2-1,CASSLRISGAYNEQFF,TGCGCCAGCAGCTTGAGAATCAGCGGGGCCTACAATGAGCAGTTCTTC
TRBD2,15,TRBV4-1,NA,TRBJ2-1,CASSKGLAALNEQFF,TGCGCCAGCAGCAAGGGACTAGCGGCACTCAATGAGCAGTTCTTC
TRBD2,16,TRBV7-9,NA,TRBJ2-3,CASSSGLAARGGTQYF,TGTGCCAGCAGCTCCGGACTAGCGGCAAGAGGGGGTACGCAGTATTTT
TRBD2,14,TRBV6-1,NA,TRBJ2-7,CASSSSGRYNEQYF,TGTGCCAGCAGTTCTAGCGGGAGATATAACGAGCAGTACTTC
NA,15,TRBV10-3,NA,TRBJ1-1,CAISEGYFGGTEAFF,TGTGCCATCAGTGAAGGATACTTTGGGGGGACTGAAGCTTTCTTT
NA,12,TRBV15,NA,TRBJ2-7,CATSKPGYEQYF,TGTGCCACCAGCAAACCAGGATACGAGCAGTACTTC
NA,14,TRBV7-9,NA,TRBJ2-6,CASSRVSGANGLTF,TGTGCCAGCAGCAGGGTGTCTGGGGCCAACGGCCTGACTTTC
NA,15,TRBV21-1,NA,TRBJ1-6,CASRRTGTRNSPLHF,TGTGCCAGCAGGCGGACAGGGACGAGGAATTCACCCCTCCACTTT
NA,13,TRBV27,NA,TRBJ1-5,CASSLRGNQPQHF,TGTGCCAGCAGTCTTAGGGGTAATCAGCCCCAGCATTTT
TRBD1,17,TRBV6-1,NA,TRBJ2-3,CASSEWVGQGSTDTQYF,TGTGCCAGCAGTGAATGGGTGGGACAGGGGTCCACAGATACGCAGTATTTT
NA,15,TRBV5-1,NA,TRBJ2-2,CASVGGAPNTGELFF,TGCGCCAGCGTGGGCGGGGCTCCGAACACCGGGGAGCTGTTTTTT
NA,11,TRBV20-1,NA,TRBJ2-7,CSASYSYEQYF,TGCAGTGCAAGCTACTCCTACGAGCAGTACTTC
NA,14,TRBV7-9,NA,TRBJ1-1,CASTLPPGNTEAFF,TGTGCCAGCACTCTCCCCCCAGGTAACACTGAAGCTTTCTTT
NA,16,TRBV23-1,NA,TRBJ2-4,CASSQLPRGVQNSQYF,TGCGCCAGCAGTCAACTCCCCAGGGGGGTCCAAAACAGTCAGTACTTC
NA,16,TRBV14,NA,TRBJ2-5,CASSPPGKFPEETQYF,TGTGCCAGCAGCCCCCCCGGGAAGTTCCCAGAAGAGACCCAGTACTTC
NA,15,TRBV21-1,NA,TRBJ2-7,CASSKFGRDSYEQYF,TGTGCCAGCAGCAAATTTGGGCGGGACTCCTACGAGCAGTACTTC
TRBD2,15,TRBV4-1,NA,TRBJ2-5,CASSRSGRAQETQYF,TGCGCCAGCAGCCGAAGCGGGAGGGCCCAGGAGACCCAGTACTTC